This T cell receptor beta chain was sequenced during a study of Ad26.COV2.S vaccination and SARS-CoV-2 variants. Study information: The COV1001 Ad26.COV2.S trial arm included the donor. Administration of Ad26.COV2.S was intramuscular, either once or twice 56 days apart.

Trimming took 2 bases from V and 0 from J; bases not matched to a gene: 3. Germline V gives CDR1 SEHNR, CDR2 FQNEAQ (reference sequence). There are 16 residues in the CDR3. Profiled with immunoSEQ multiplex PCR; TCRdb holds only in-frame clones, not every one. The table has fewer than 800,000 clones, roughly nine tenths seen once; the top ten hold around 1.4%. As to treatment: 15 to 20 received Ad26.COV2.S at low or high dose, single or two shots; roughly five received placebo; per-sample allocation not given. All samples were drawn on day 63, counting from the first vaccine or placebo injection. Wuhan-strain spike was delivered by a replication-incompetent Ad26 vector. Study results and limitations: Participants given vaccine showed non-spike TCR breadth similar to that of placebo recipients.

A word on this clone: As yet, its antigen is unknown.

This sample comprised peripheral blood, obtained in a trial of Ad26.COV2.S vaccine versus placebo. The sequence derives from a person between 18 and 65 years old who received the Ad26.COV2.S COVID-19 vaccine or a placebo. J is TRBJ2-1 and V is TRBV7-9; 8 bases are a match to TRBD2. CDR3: CASSLRLANSYNEQFF. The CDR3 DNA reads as TGTGCCAGCAGCTTAAGACTAGCGAACTCCTACAATGAGCAGTTCTTC.